The 22 T cell receptor beta chains given below trace back to one sample, sequenced in a study of T cell responses to AZD1222 COVID-19 vaccine. Measured with immunoSEQ multiplex PCR; TCRdb has only the in-frame clones, and not every one. In the table there are roughly 150,000 clones, approximately 90% of which are singletons. Source: peripheral blood, taken on day 0 of AZD1222 vaccination. All receptors derive from an adult in good health.

This clone has a single count. V gene TRBV11-2 combines with J gene TRBJ1-1, with a possible D match to TRBD1 (5 bases). Trimming took 6 bases from V and 4 from J, leaving 15 bases between them. The CDR3 extends over 14 amino acids. Per the germline V gene, CDR1 is SGHAT and CDR2 is FQNNGV. In DNA, the CDR3 is TGTGCCAGCAGATGGCGGGGCTCGGGCACTGAAGCTTTCTTT. Amino acid sequence: CASRWRGSGTEAFF.

This clone was seen a single time. This chain joins TRBV29-1 and TRBJ2-3, with D perhaps TRBD1 or TRBD2 (5 bases each). Germline lookup yields CDR1 SQVTM and CDR2 ANQGSEA. The CDR3 loop spans 10 amino acids. V was shortened by 7 bases and J by 10 bases, with 12 bases between the two germline ends. This chain's CDR3 is CSALLGAQYF. DNA of the CDR3: TGCAGCGCCCTACTGGGGGCGCAGTATTTT.

The J gene is TRBJ2-3, the V gene TRBV30, with D perhaps assigned TRBD1 or TRBD2 (5 bases each). Germline CDR1 GTSNPN, CDR2 SVGIG (reference sequence). There are 12 residues in the CDR3. V dropped 6 bases and J dropped 5 bases, with 12 bases sitting between them. The CDR3 is CACRGPGDTQYF. In DNA form, the CDR3 reads TGTGCCTGCCGGGGCCCGGGAGATACGCAGTATTTT.

The chain combines TRBV19 with TRBJ1-6, with D perhaps TRBD1 (6 bases). The ends were cut back, 6 bases at V and 6 bases at J, with 18 bases in the middle. CDR1 LNHDA and CDR2 SQIVND come from the germline V gene (reference sequence). The length of the CDR3 is 16 residues. The CDR3 nucleotides are TGTGCCAGTAGCATACTAGGGGGTCGGAGTAATTCACCCCTCCACTTT. Its translation is CASSILGGRSNSPLHF. Combining the CDR3 with reference TRBV19 and TRBJ1-6 gives the whole variable domain DGGITQSPKYLFRKEGQNVTLSCEQNLNHDAMYWYRQDPGQGLRLIYYSQIVNDFQKGDIAEGYSVSREKKESFPLTVTSAQKNPTAFYLCASSILGGRSNSPLHFGNGTRLTVT.

The chain is built from TRBV7-8 and TRBJ2-1; 9 bases map to TRBD1. The CDR3 spans 17 residues. V shed 1 base, J shed 12 bases, and the junction held 16 bases outside the gene matches. The germline gives CDR1 SGHVS, CDR2 FQNEAQ. The CDR3 bases are TGTGCCAGCAGCTTAGATGGGACAGGGTACCGTAGGATCGGGCAGTTCTTC. This sequence encodes CASSLDGTGYRRIGQFF.

This chain uses TRBV3-1 (or the pseudogene TRBV3-2) with TRBJ2-1; TRBD2 matches 9 bases. V was clipped by 0 bases and J by 8 bases; unmatched bases: 8. Germline assignment: CDR1 LGHDT and CDR2 YNNKEL (reference sequence). The CDR3 consists of 16 residues. CDR3 amino acids: CASSQDRRGRVYEQFF. Here the CDR3 DNA reads TGTGCCAGCAGCCAAGATCGGCGCGGGAGGGTCTATGAGCAGTTCTTC.

The rearrangement uses TRBV7-8 and TRBJ2-1; unclear D gene. Trimming pared 3 bases from V and 3 bases from J, leaving 12 bases between. Per germline, CDR1 SGHVS and CDR2 FQNEAQ. This CDR3 has 15 amino acids. CDR3: CASSLGSQIYNEQFF. The DNA of the CDR3 is TGTGCCAGCAGCTTGGGCTCACAGATCTACAATGAGCAGTTCTTC.

The count of this clone is one. The chain recombines TRBV5-1 with TRBJ2-2; no definite D call. V was clipped by 1 base and J by 6 bases, with 7 bases between them. This CDR3 region has 13 residues. From germline, CDR1 is SGHRS and CDR2 YFSETQ. This CDR3 reads CASSLTVSGELFF. For the CDR3, the DNA is TGCGCCAGCAGCTTGACCGTTTCCGGGGAGCTGTTTTTT. Variable domain in full (rest from reference TRBV5-1 and TRBJ2-2): KAGVTQTPRYLIKTRGQQVTLSCSPISGHRSVSWYQQTPGQGLQFLFEYFSETQRNKGNFPGRFSGRQFSNSRSEMNVSTLELGDSALYLCASSLTVSGELFFGEGSRLTVL.

The chain couples TRBV9 to TRBJ2-2; D is ambiguous. The CDR3 length is 16 residues. The ends were cut back, 0 bases at V and 7 bases at J, with 16 bases in the middle. Per the germline V gene, CDR1 is SGDLS and CDR2 is YYNGEE. The CDR3 spells CASSVAMVLEDGELFF. DNA for the CDR3: TGTGCCAGCAGCGTAGCAATGGTCCTAGAAGACGGGGAGCTGTTTTTT.

V gene TRBV19 combines with J gene TRBJ1-3, with 8 bases identical to TRBD1. There are 17 residues in the CDR3. Trimming cost V 5 bases and J 0 bases; bases outside gene matches: 9. The germline V gene encodes CDR1 LNHDA and CDR2 SQIVND (reference sequence). The CDR3 here is CASSYRTGRTSGNTIYF. CDR3 DNA: TGTGCCAGTAGTTATCGGACAGGGAGAACCTCTGGAAACACCATATATTTT.

This clone was detected once. The chain uses TRBV6-5 and TRBJ1-2; TRBD1 agrees at 8 bases. Germline lookup yields CDR1 MNHEY and CDR2 SVGAGI. V lost 6 bases and J lost 6; bases outside the gene matches: 3. This CDR3 has 12 amino acids. The CDR3, as DNA: TGTGCCAGCAGCAGACAGGGGCATGGCTACACCTTC. Amino acids: CASSRQGHGYTF.

The V gene is TRBV14, the J gene TRBJ1-6; 10 positions match TRBD1. CDR3 length equals 17 residues. V was clipped by 0 bases and J by 9 bases; unmatched bases: 8. The germline CDR1 and CDR2 sequences are SGHDN and FVKESK. The CDR3 nucleotides read TGTGCCAGCAGCCAAGAGGCCGGGGACAGGGGTGGTTCACCCCTCCACTTT. Translated: CASSQEAGDRGGSPLHF.

The V call is TRBV7-9, the J call TRBJ2-1; 7 bases fit TRBD2. Trimming removed 5 bases from V and 8 bases from J; junction bases left unmatched: 6. From germline, CDR1 is SEHNR and CDR2 FQNEAQ (reference sequence). The CDR3 contains 13 residues. In DNA form, the CDR3 reads TGTGCCAGCAGCCCAGTAGGGAGGGATGAGCAGTTCTTC. Its protein is CASSPVGRDEQFF.

The count of this clone is one. The chain carries TRBV12-3 or TRBV12-4 and TRBJ1-1, with D possibly being TRBD1 (5 bases). The V gene lost 7 bases and the J gene lost 0 bases, with 9 bases spanning the gap. The CDR3 extends over 13 amino acids. CDR3 region: CASTTTVNTEAFF. The CDR3, as DNA: TGTGCCAGCACCACGACAGTGAACACTGAAGCTTTCTTT.

This chain links TRBV3-1 (or the pseudogene TRBV3-2) with TRBJ2-2; D is uncertain. Trimming pared 1 base from V and 4 bases from J, leaving 13 bases between. The CDR3 totals 16 residues. From germline, CDR1 is LGHDT and CDR2 YNNKEL (reference sequence). CDR3 residues: CASSQVQGQVTGELFF. CDR3 DNA sequence: TGTGCCAGCAGCCAAGTCCAAGGCCAGGTCACCGGGGAGCTGTTTTTT.

The chain has TRBV6-6 and TRBJ1-1, with TRBD1 as a possible D gene (5 bases). Trimming removed 7 bases from V and 1 base from J, with 16 bases in between. The germline V gene encodes CDR1 MNHNY and CDR2 SVGAGI (reference sequence). This CDR3 is built from 15 residues. The CDR3 DNA reads as TGTGCCAGCAAAGTCCAGGGAAGATCGAACACTGAAGCTTTCTTT. Amino acids: CASKVQGRSNTEAFF.

This chain joins TRBV5-4 and TRBJ1-2; 7 nucleotides line up with TRBD1. The ends lost 4 bases at V and 5 bases at J; junction bases unmatched: 8. CDR1 is SGHNT and CDR2 is YYREEE in the germline V gene (reference sequence). The CDR3 is 14 amino acids. CDR3 sequence (DNA): TGTGCCAGCAGCCAAGGGACAGACGCGTATGGCTACACCTTC. Amino acid sequence: CASSQGTDAYGYTF.

The V and J genes are TRBV19 and TRBJ1-1, with D hard to call. V dropped 1 base and J dropped 2 bases, with 11 bases sitting between them. This CDR3 region has 15 residues. The germline CDR1 and CDR2 sequences are LNHDA and SQIVND (reference sequence). DNA for the CDR3: TGTGCCAGTAGTATAGGGGCGGATTTTAACACTGAAGCTTTCTTT. Its translation is CASSIGADFNTEAFF.

This clone was detected a few times. Different DNA sequences within this sample yield the same CDR3. J is TRBJ1-6 and V is TRBV5-1; TRBD1 matches at 12 bases. Germline values: CDR1 SGHRS, CDR2 YFSETQ. The J segment lost 11 bases and the V segment lost 4 bases, leaving 13 bases of the junction unmatched. CDR3 size: 17 residues. In DNA, the CDR3 is TGCGCCAGCAGCGCGGGGGCGGCGGGGACAGGGGGCCCACCCCTCCACTTT. Amino acid sequence: CASSAGAAGTGGPPLHF.

The chain recombines TRBV7-2 with TRBJ2-7; either TRBD1 or TRBD2 may supply D (6 bases each). In germline, CDR1 is SGHTA, CDR2 FQGNSA. Between the trimmed V and J ends, which lost 3 bases and 3 bases, there was a span of 15 bases. This CDR3 spans 15 amino acids. In DNA, the CDR3 is TGTGCCAGCAGCTTGGAAGGGGGGATAAACTACGAGCAGTACTTC. The encoded protein is CASSLEGGINYEQYF.

The rearrangement links TRBV12-3 or TRBV12-4 to TRBJ1-1, with 7 bases lining up with TRBD1. V was clipped by 6 bases and J by 8 bases; unmatched bases: 6. The length of the CDR3 is 12 residues. CDR3 sequence: CASRKGAREAFF. The DNA of the CDR3 is TGTGCCAGCAGAAAGGGGGCTCGAGAAGCTTTCTTT.

V and J are TRBV2 and TRBJ2-1; D is undetermined. This CDR3 is 10 amino acids long. V shed 8 bases and J shed 7 bases, with 6 bases lying between them. Germline V lookup: CDR1 SNHLY, CDR2 FYNNEI. CDR3 loop: CASVENEQFF. The DNA for the CDR3 is TGTGCCAGCGTCGAGAATGAGCAGTTCTTC. Looking up the rest from reference TRBV2 and TRBJ2-1 gives the full variable domain: EPEVTQTPSHQVTQMGQEVILRCVPISNHLYFYWYRQILGQKVEFLVSFYNNEISEKSEIFDDQFSVERPDGSNFTLKIRSTKLEDSAMYFCASVENEQFFGPGTRLTVL.